Sequencing of this T cell receptor beta chain was carried out in a study of T cells in Graves' hyperthyroidism and ophthalmopathy. This clonotype was seen a handful of times. The germline V gene has CDR1 DFQATT and CDR2 SNEGSKA (reference sequence). The CDR3 is 15 amino acids. V was pared by 6 bases and J by 6 bases, with 11 bases of the junction left unmatched. TCR beta CDR3 region amplification was performed from RNA transcripts. With the HTBI primer set, the TCR CDR3 went through a first round of RT-PCR. MiXCR, run by TCRdb on the multiplex PCR reads, gives a single entry per CDR3 protein. The sample has a few hundred thousand distinct CDR3 sequences, more than 15% seen once.

The sequence derives from a woman in her twenties or thirties with Graves' hyperthyroidism. The chain carries TRBV20-1 and TRBJ2-1; 10 nucleotides align to TRBD2. Source material: blood. CDR3 protein: CSALGTSDPVNEQFF. The CDR3 DNA reads as TGCAGTGCCCTCGGGACTAGCGATCCAGTCAATGAGCAGTTCTTC.